These T cell receptor beta chains were read from a single sample in a study of T cell repertoires in cytomegalovirus infection. These receptors have no known antigen. TCRdb used MiXCR to reprocess the reads, holding one entry per CDR3 protein. The sample holds about 220,000 distinct CDR3 sequences, about 38% seen once. The starting material was CD8+ T cells from cultured PBMCs, obtained from culture after CMV antigen stimulation. The receptors here all came from a human donor in good health (CMV status not recorded). Some clones in this sample may be carry-over from other donors' samples. CDR3s include the opening cysteine and the closing phenylalanine or tryptophan. Fields, in order: J gene, D gene, V gene, clone size, CDR3 protein, CDR3 DNA. The D gene is left open where the match is weak. Clone size, where shown, is once, few, many, or a class for clones that have expanded.

j_gene: TRBJ2-2
d_gene: .
v_gene: TRBV6-5
abundance: few
CDR3aa: CASSYEISDTGELFF
CDR3nt: TGTGCCAGCAGTTACGAGATTTCGGACACCGGGGAGCTGTTTTTT

j_gene: TRBJ2-7
d_gene: TRBD1
v_gene: TRBV6-1
abundance: many
CDR3aa: CASAPGQGAGEQYF
CDR3nt: TGTGCCAGTGCTCCGGGACAGGGGGCAGGGGAGCAGTACTTC

j_gene: TRBJ2-1
d_gene: .
v_gene: TRBV11-2
abundance: .
CDR3aa: CASSLAPTDEQFF
CDR3nt: TGTGCCAGCAGCTTAGCTCCTACCGATGAGCAGTTCTTC

j_gene: TRBJ2-3
d_gene: .
v_gene: TRBV7-8
abundance: many
CDR3aa: CASSLGGAPITDTQYF
CDR3nt: TGTGCCAGCAGCTTAGGAGGGGCCCCTATCACAGATACGCAGTATTTT

j_gene: TRBJ2-5
d_gene: .
v_gene: TRBV7-3
abundance: few
CDR3aa: CASSLPQETQYF
CDR3nt: TGTGCCAGCAGCCTACCGCAAGAGACCCAGTACTTC

j_gene: TRBJ2-1
d_gene: TRBD1
v_gene: TRBV12-3/TRBV12-4
abundance: .
CDR3aa: CASRGGRTRSYNEQFF
CDR3nt: TGTGCCAGCAGAGGGGGCAGGACCCGCTCCTACAATGAGCAGTTCTTC

j_gene: TRBJ1-1
d_gene: .
v_gene: TRBV12-3/TRBV12-4
abundance: .
CDR3aa: CASSFPPRNTEAFF
CDR3nt: TGTGCCAGCAGTTTCCCACCGAGGAACACTGAAGCTTTCTTT

j_gene: TRBJ1-3
d_gene: TRBD1
v_gene: TRBV5-4
abundance: .
CDR3aa: CASSPDRGKRNTIYF
CDR3nt: TGTGCCAGCAGCCCGGACAGGGGGAAGAGAAACACCATATATTTT

j_gene: TRBJ1-5
d_gene: TRBD1
v_gene: TRBV6-1
abundance: .
CDR3aa: CASSDGTGGNQPQHF
CDR3nt: TGTGCCAGCAGTGATGGAACAGGGGGGAACCAGCCCCAGCATTTT

j_gene: TRBJ1-1
d_gene: .
v_gene: TRBV14
abundance: once
CDR3aa: CASSQRHRNEAFF
CDR3nt: TGTGCCAGCAGCCAACGTCACCGAAATGAAGCTTTCTTT

j_gene: TRBJ2-1
d_gene: TRBD2
v_gene: TRBV12-3/TRBV12-4
abundance: .
CDR3aa: CASSITSGIYNEQFF
CDR3nt: TGTGCCAGCAGCATCACTAGCGGAATCTACAATGAGCAGTTCTTC

j_gene: TRBJ1-1
d_gene: .
v_gene: TRBV2
abundance: few
CDR3aa: CASIRKKGWPEAFF
CDR3nt: TGTGCCAGCATTCGAAAGAAGGGGTGGCCTGAAGCTTTCTTT

j_gene: TRBJ1-6
d_gene: .
v_gene: TRBV4-1
abundance: .
CDR3aa: CASSHNTQVKDSPLHF
CDR3nt: TGCGCCAGCAGCCATAATACCCAGGTCAAGGATTCACCCCTCCACTTT

j_gene: TRBJ1-2
d_gene: .
v_gene: TRBV6-8
abundance: few
CDR3aa: CAGESGEDYGYTF
CDR3nt: TGTGCCGGCGAGAGCGGGGAGGACTATGGCTACACCTTC

j_gene: TRBJ2-2
d_gene: .
v_gene: TRBV11-2
abundance: .
CDR3aa: CASSPFGAGELFF
CDR3nt: TGTGCCAGCAGCCCCTTTGGGGCCGGGGAGCTGTTTTTT

j_gene: TRBJ2-7
d_gene: TRBD2
v_gene: TRBV19
abundance: once
CDR3aa: CASSPGLAVREQYF
CDR3nt: TGTGCCAGTAGTCCGGGACTAGCAGTTCGTGAGCAGTACTTC

j_gene: TRBJ2-2
d_gene: .
v_gene: TRBV24-1
abundance: few
CDR3aa: CATSDRTGTGELFF
CDR3nt: TGTGCCACCAGTGATAGAACAGGGACCGGGGAGCTGTTTTTT

j_gene: TRBJ2-5
d_gene: .
v_gene: TRBV7-3
abundance: .
CDR3aa: CASSLTWGPGETQYF
CDR3nt: TGTGCCAGCAGCTTAACATGGGGTCCGGGAGAGACCCAGTACTTC

j_gene: TRBJ2-3
d_gene: TRBD2
v_gene: TRBV28
abundance: few
CDR3aa: CASSPRTSGRLTDTQYF
CDR3nt: TGTGCCAGCAGTCCTAGGACTAGCGGGAGATTGACAGATACGCAGTATTTT

j_gene: TRBJ1-1
d_gene: .
v_gene: TRBV7-9
abundance: .
CDR3aa: CASSWTTIAFF
CDR3nt: TGTGCCAGCAGCTGGACTACGATTGCTTTCTTT

j_gene: TRBJ1-1
d_gene: .
v_gene: TRBV7-6
abundance: many
CDR3aa: CASSITGKSTEAFF
CDR3nt: TGTGCCAGCAGCATTACGGGCAAGAGCACTGAAGCTTTCTTT

j_gene: TRBJ2-3
d_gene: TRBD2
v_gene: TRBV6-2/TRBV6-3
abundance: few
CDR3aa: CASSYTLGGDTQYF
CDR3nt: TGTGCCAGCAGTTACACACTGGGAGGGGATACGCAGTATTTT

j_gene: TRBJ2-4
d_gene: .
v_gene: TRBV28
abundance: .
CDR3aa: CASSPGRHIQYF
CDR3nt: TGTGCCAGCAGCCCAGGGCGGCACATTCAGTACTTC

j_gene: TRBJ2-5
d_gene: .
v_gene: TRBV7-9
abundance: many
CDR3aa: CASSPRDRPNSQETQYF
CDR3nt: TGTGCCAGCAGCCCTCGCGACAGGCCAAATTCCCAAGAGACCCAGTACTTC

j_gene: TRBJ2-3
d_gene: .
v_gene: TRBV10-3
abundance: few
CDR3aa: CAISADSFLSTDTQYF
CDR3nt: TGTGCCATCAGTGCCGACAGTTTTCTTAGCACAGATACGCAGTATTTT

j_gene: TRBJ2-1
d_gene: .
v_gene: TRBV6-5
abundance: .
CDR3aa: CASTKGGAAGNEQFF
CDR3nt: TGTGCCAGCACCAAAGGGGGGGCGGCGGGCAATGAGCAGTTCTTC

j_gene: TRBJ2-1
d_gene: .
v_gene: TRBV28
abundance: .
CDR3aa: CASYSTYNEQFF
CDR3nt: TGTGCCAGCTACAGCACCTACAATGAGCAGTTCTTC

j_gene: TRBJ2-7
d_gene: .
v_gene: TRBV5-1
abundance: .
CDR3aa: CASSWSRDYEQYF
CDR3nt: TGCGCCAGCAGCTGGTCCAGAGACTACGAGCAGTACTTC

j_gene: TRBJ2-7
d_gene: TRBD1
v_gene: TRBV27
abundance: .
CDR3aa: CASSWTGGYETYF
CDR3nt: TGTGCCTCCTCGTGGACAGGGGGATACGAGACGTACTTC

j_gene: TRBJ1-4
d_gene: TRBD1
v_gene: TRBV27
abundance: few
CDR3aa: CATRTGGGNEKLFF
CDR3nt: TGTGCCACCCGGACAGGGGGTGGTAATGAAAAACTGTTTTTT

j_gene: TRBJ2-3
d_gene: TRBD2
v_gene: TRBV27
abundance: few
CDR3aa: CASSLRTGTSGVSDTQYF
CDR3nt: TGTGCCAGCAGTCTTCGAACCGGGACTAGCGGGGTTTCAGATACGCAGTATTTT

j_gene: TRBJ1-3
d_gene: .
v_gene: TRBV12-5
abundance: .
CDR3aa: CASGFSSSGNTIYF
CDR3nt: TGTGCTAGTGGTTTCTCTTCCTCTGGAAACACCATATATTTT